This is a list of T cell receptor beta chains from one sample in a study of blood T cell repertoires in COVID-19. The assay was immunoSEQ multiplex PCR, and TCRdb's table has in-frame clones only and misses some. The sample shows about 260,000 clones, roughly 90% of them seen only once. Sequenced input: peripheral blood. These receptor sequences come from a human donor in a cohort sampled during active COVID-19. Both conserved end residues are part of each CDR3. A D gene is named only where the DNA matches it firmly. The size of a clone is reported for some rows only, either as once, few or many, or as a class for expanded clones.

v_call	cdr3_length	j_call	d_call	clone_size	cdr3_nt	cdr3_aa
TRBV6-1	16	TRBJ1-2	TRBD1	.	TGTGCCAGCAGTGAAGGGGCACGACAGGGAAACTATGGCTACACCTTC	CASSEGARQGNYGYTF
TRBV19	14	TRBJ1-2	.	.	TGTGCCAGTAGGTTGACCGCGGAATACTATGGCTACACCTTC	CASRLTAEYYGYTF
TRBV3-1/TRBV3-2	17	TRBJ2-7	.	.	TGTGCCAGCAGCCAAGGGTCCACGGTACCTTTCTCCTACGAGCAGTACTTC	CASSQGSTVPFSYEQYF
TRBV11-3	16	TRBJ2-2	.	once	TGTGCCAGCAGCTCACGAACAGGGACGGGCACCGGGGAGCTGTTTTTT	CASSSRTGTGTGELFF
TRBV7-9	12	TRBJ1-2	.	.	TGTGCCAGCCGACTCCGGGGGAGCGGCTACACCTTC	CASRLRGSGYTF
TRBV27	16	TRBJ1-2	.	.	TGTGCCAGCAGTTTATCGCAAACATTATCTAACTATGGCTACACCTTC	CASSLSQTLSNYGYTF
TRBV28	15	TRBJ1-1	TRBD1	.	TGTGCCAGCAGTTTACAGGGGGGATGGAACACTGAAGCTTTCTTT	CASSLQGGWNTEAFF
TRBV10-3	15	TRBJ1-3	.	.	TGTGCCATCAGCGGTTCCCATAACTCTGGAAACACCATATATTTT	CAISGSHNSGNTIYF
TRBV28	15	TRBJ1-2	.	.	TGTGCCAGCAGTTTTCAATACCAGGGTCACTATGGCTACACCTTC	CASSFQYQGHYGYTF
TRBV10-3	13	TRBJ1-1	.	once	TGTGCCATCCAGTCTGACAGTTTTACTGAAGCTTTCTTT	CAIQSDSFTEAFF
TRBV2	14	TRBJ1-3	.	.	TGTGCCAGCAGCACAGGGCCATTCGAAAGTACCATATATTTT	CASSTGPFESTIYF
TRBV6-2/TRBV6-3	14	TRBJ1-4	TRBD1	few	TGTGCCAGCAGTCAAGACAGGGGAAGTGAAAAACTGTTTTTT	CASSQDRGSEKLFF
TRBV28	14	TRBJ1-5	TRBD1	.	TGTGCCGGTAACAGGGGGCTAAGCAATCAGCCCCAGCATTTT	CAGNRGLSNQPQHF
TRBV2	16	TRBJ1-5	TRBD1	.	TGTGCCACCCGGACAGGGGAGGCGGTGGGCAATCAGCCCCAGCATTTT	CATRTGEAVGNQPQHF
TRBV27	15	TRBJ1-2	TRBD1	.	TGTGCCAGCAGGATCTCCCGACAGGGAGGCTATGGCTACACCTTC	CASRISRQGGYGYTF
TRBV6-5	15	TRBJ2-7	.	.	TGTGCCAGCAGTTACTCACTTCCTATTAACTACGAGCAGTACTTC	CASSYSLPINYEQYF
TRBV5-4	16	TRBJ2-1	TRBD2	.	TGTGCCAGCAGCTTGGGGGAGGGTAGCTCCTACAATGAGCAGTTCTTC	CASSLGEGSSYNEQFF
TRBV6-5	16	TRBJ1-1	TRBD1	.	TGTGCCAGCAGTTACTTTCCGGGACAGACACTAGGTGAAGCTTTCTTT	CASSYFPGQTLGEAFF
TRBV30	13	TRBJ1-6	.	.	TGTGCCTGGAGACAGAGCTATAATTCACCCCTCCACTTT	CAWRQSYNSPLHF
TRBV5-8	17	TRBJ2-7	.	.	TGTGCCAGCAGCTCCTCAATTGCCGGGTCGTACCCCTACGAGCAGTACTTC	CASSSSIAGSYPYEQYF